What follows describes a single TCR beta chain. What it binds is unknown. The data stem from a study of OX40 agonist ivuxolimab in advanced cancers. Study in general: Patients received ivuxolimab, an agonistic anti-OX40 (CD134) antibody. Ivuxolimab doses were 0.01, 0.1, 0.3, 1.5, 3 or 10 mg/kg every 2 weeks. Study conclusions and caveats: On average, CD8+ T cells showed a greater number of expanded clones than CD4+.

Measured with immunoSEQ multiplex PCR; TCRdb has only the in-frame clones, and not every one. The sample includes about 79,000 clones, around 94% of them seen just once. This CDR3 region has 13 residues. V shed 4 bases and J shed 11 bases, with 14 bases lying between them. Blood sampling took place at baseline, cycle 4 day 1, and cycle 7 day 1. J is TRBJ1-4 and V is TRBV6-7; D not certain. TRBV6-7 has ORF status, its function being uncertain. The clonotype comes from an adult with an advanced solid tumor such as melanoma, head and neck, liver or kidney cancer. The source material was CD4+ or CD8+ T cells sorted from blood, sampled in a trial of the OX40 agonist ivuxolimab. The CDR3 protein is CASSSRGVVKLFF. The CDR3 region has the DNA TGTGCCAGCAGTTCCCGTGGGGTGGTGAAACTGTTTTTT.